A selection of T cell receptor beta chains follows, all from one sample in a study of blood T cell repertoires in COVID-19. TCRdb's table, derived via immunoSEQ multiplex PCR, lists solely in-frame clones and lacks some. The top ten hold roughly 13% of the sample, which has some 240,000 clones, around 84% seen once. Sequenced input: peripheral blood. The receptors derive from a human donor in a cohort sampled during active COVID-19. CDR3s include the opening cysteine and the closing phenylalanine or tryptophan. A D gene is named only where the DNA matches it firmly. A clone size is listed for some rows: how often the clone was seen (once, few, many), or a class if it is expanded.

17	TRBV5-4	-	TRBJ1-2	TRBD1	TGTGCCGTTAACCCAGCTGCCGCGGACAGGGGGGGCTATGGCTACACCTTC	CAVNPAAADRGGYGYTF
14	TRBV10-1	-	TRBJ2-1	-	TGCGCCACCAGGCGGGGAGAGGGCTACAATGAGCAGTTCTTC	CATRRGEGYNEQFF
16	TRBV6-4	-	TRBJ2-5	-	TGTGCCAGCAGTGACTCGATGGCAACAGGCTTGAAGACCCAGTACTTC	CASSDSMATGLKTQYF
15	TRBV5-1	once	TRBJ2-4	-	TGCGCCAGCAGCTTGGAGGACAGCCCAGGGAACATTCAGTACTTC	CASSLEDSPGNIQYF
13	TRBV5-5	-	TRBJ1-1	-	TGTGCCAGCAGCCCTGACATGAACACTGAAGCTTTCTTT	CASSPDMNTEAFF
15	TRBV2	-	TRBJ2-1	-	TGTGCCAGCAGTGAGGGGGCTGTGTCCTACAATGAGCAGTTCTTC	CASSEGAVSYNEQFF
16	TRBV29-1	once	TRBJ2-1	TRBD2	TGCAGCGTTGAGAGGGTAGCGGGGGCGAACTACAATGAGCAGTTCTTC	CSVERVAGANYNEQFF
15	TRBV6-5	-	TRBJ1-6	-	TGTGCCAGCAGTTACGGGGGGTCCGCCAATTCACCCCTCCACTTT	CASSYGGSANSPLHF
14	TRBV19	once	TRBJ1-5	-	TGTGCCAGCCTGCGGGACGGGGTTAAGCAGCCCCAGCATTTT	CASLRDGVKQPQHF
14	TRBV18	-	TRBJ1-5	-	TGTGCCAGCTCGGAGCGGGTTGGCAATCAGCCCCAGCATTTT	CASSERVGNQPQHF
15	TRBV11-3	-	TRBJ2-1	-	TGTGCCAGCAGCTTAGAACGGGAGTCCTACAATGAGCAGTTCTTC	CASSLERESYNEQFF
12	TRBV5-4	-	TRBJ1-1	-	TGTGCCAGCAGCTTGGAGGAGGGTAGGACTTTCTTT	CASSLEEGRTFF
13	TRBV24-1	-	TRBJ2-7	TRBD1	TGTGCCACCAGGGCAGGGGGCTCGGGCGAGCAGTACTTC	CATRAGGSGEQYF
17	TRBV11-2	-	TRBJ1-4	TRBD1	TGTGCCAGCAGCTTAAATCCCCAGACAGGGTGGGGTGAAAAACTGTTTTTT	CASSLNPQTGWGEKLFF
12	TRBV6-5	-	TRBJ2-7	-	TGTGCCAGCAGTTACCCGAGGGAGAAGCAGTACTTC	CASSYPREKQYF
16	TRBV5-4	-	TRBJ2-7	TRBD1	TGTGCCAGCAGTTCGTACCGGACAGGGCTCAGCGAGGAGCAGTACTTC	CASSSYRTGLSEEQYF
12	TRBV6-2/TRBV6-3	-	TRBJ1-2	-	TGTGCCAGCAGCATACAGGGAGATGGCTACACCTTC	CASSIQGDGYTF
13	TRBV28	-	TRBJ2-7	-	TGTGCCAGCAGTTCCCACGAGAGTGTCGAGCAGTACTTC	CASSSHESVEQYF
14	TRBV19	-	TRBJ1-2	-	TGTGCCAGTAGTATATTTGCAGATAACTATGGCTACACCTTC	CASSIFADNYGYTF
15	TRBV5-4	-	TRBJ2-5	TRBD2	TGTGCCAGCAGCTTGGGACTAGCGGCACAAGAGACCCAGTACTTC	CASSLGLAAQETQYF
13	TRBV23-1	-	TRBJ2-1	-	TGCGCCAGCAGTCAATCAGCCCACAATGAGCAGTTCTTC	CASSQSAHNEQFF
15	TRBV28	-	TRBJ2-7	TRBD1	TGTGCCAGCAGTTCAACCGGGACAGGGGCGAATGAGCAGTACTTC	CASSSTGTGANEQYF
12	TRBV10-3	-	TRBJ2-3	-	TGTGCCATCGGGGCTAACACAGATACGCAGTATTTT	CAIGANTDTQYF
12	TRBV7-3	few	TRBJ2-7	TRBD2	TGTGCCAGCAGCTTAGGGGGGGACGAGCAGTACTTC	CASSLGGDEQYF
13	TRBV28	-	TRBJ2-1	-	TGTGCCAGCAGTCTTTTCTCCTACAATGAGCAGTTCTTC	CASSLFSYNEQFF
14	TRBV28	-	TRBJ2-5	TRBD2	TGTGCCAGCAGTTTACCGCGGGGGGAAGAGACCCAGTACTTC	CASSLPRGEETQYF
14	TRBV19	-	TRBJ2-2	-	TGTGCCAGTACCTCGGGGACTGGCACCGGGGAGCTGTTTTTT	CASTSGTGTGELFF
15	TRBV3-1/TRBV3-2	-	TRBJ2-3	TRBD2	TGTGCCAGCTCTAGCGGGAGGACGAGCACAGATACGCAGTATTTT	CASSSGRTSTDTQYF
12	TRBV12-3/TRBV12-4	-	TRBJ1-6	-	TGTGCCAGCAGCCAGGGTAATTCACCCCTCCACTTT	CASSQGNSPLHF
17	TRBV19	-	TRBJ1-2	TRBD1	TGTGCCAGTAGTACAGGACAGGCTCTCGTTGCGCGCTATGGCTACACCTTC	CASSTGQALVARYGYTF
14	TRBV7-2	-	TRBJ2-5	-	TGTGCCAGCAGCTTAGGGGGTCAGGGGAAGACCCAGTACTTC	CASSLGGQGKTQYF
15	TRBV19	-	TRBJ1-2	-	TGTGCCAGTAGTGCACGGGACACCTCTAACTATGGCTACACCTTC	CASSARDTSNYGYTF
16	TRBV7-3	-	TRBJ2-7	-	TGTGCCAGCAGCCCCTCGCCCCCAGTGGTTGGGGGGGAGCAGTACTTC	CASSPSPPVVGGEQYF
13	TRBV29-1	-	TRBJ1-1	TRBD1	TGCAGCGGCAGACAGGGAGAGGACACTGAAGCTTTCTTT	CSGRQGEDTEAFF
19	TRBV18	-	TRBJ2-1	TRBD2	TGTGCCAGCTCACCGTCGGGACTAGCGGGAGCTCTTGGGAACAATGAGCAGTTCTTC	CASSPSGLAGALGNNEQFF
16	TRBV7-6	-	TRBJ1-1	TRBD1	TGTGCCAGCAGCGGAGGGGGCGCGCGGATGGGCACTGAAGCTTTCTTT	CASSGGGARMGTEAFF
14	TRBV4-3	-	TRBJ2-7	-	TGCGCCAGCAGCCAATGGACAGACTCCTACGAGCAGTACTTC	CASSQWTDSYEQYF
15	TRBV28	-	TRBJ1-1	-	TGTGCCAGCAGTTTAAGTCTAGGGGAAAGTACTGAAGCTTTCTTT	CASSLSLGESTEAFF
15	TRBV18	-	TRBJ1-2	-	TGTGCCAGCTCACCTCCGACAGGAGCTAACTATGGCTACACCTTC	CASSPPTGANYGYTF
15	TRBV28	-	TRBJ1-5	TRBD1	TGTGCCAGCAGCGGGGGACAGGGTGACAATCAGCCCCAGCATTTT	CASSGGQGDNQPQHF
15	TRBV7-2	once	TRBJ1-3	-	TGTGCCAGCAGCTTAGCCGCGGGTGGTGGAAACACCATATATTTT	CASSLAAGGGNTIYF
15	TRBV6-5	-	TRBJ2-3	-	TGTGCCAGCAGTATGGGGCAGACGGGCGCAGATACGCAGTATTTT	CASSMGQTGADTQYF